Here is one T cell receptor beta chain with its context. The antigen is unknown. Assay: immunoSEQ multiplex PCR; the TCRdb copy retains only in-frame clones and omits some. Of tens of thousands of clones listed, 75% to 85% were seen once; the top ten hold around 38%. These data originate in a study of vaccination effects on CD4 cells after COVID-19. Study-wide results and limits: Clones from infection and from vaccination both contracted markedly late after vaccination.

ViraFEST expansion of antigen-specific CD4+ T cells with viral peptide pools preceded sequencing. A roughly ten-day culture period preceded the isolation of CD4+ T cells. SARS-CoV-2 infection was confirmed by PCR in the person between March and December 2020. The germline CDR1 and CDR2 sequences are SGHNT and YENEEA. V was clipped by 0 bases and J by 8 bases; unmatched bases: 11. The CDR3 spans 16 residues. The clonotype comes from a human donor who had a prior SARS-CoV-2 infection. This chain links TRBV11-3 with TRBJ1-2, with TRBD1 matching 8 bases. The sequences come from CD4+ T cells from PBMCs cultured with a peptide pool, collected before COVID-19 vaccination. CDR3 in amino acids: CASSLEMFQGAYGYTF. CDR3 DNA sequence: TGTGCCAGCAGCTTAGAGATGTTCCAGGGGGCGTACGGCTACACCTTC.